This T cell receptor beta chain was recorded in a study of blood T cell repertoires in COVID-19 (dated by TCRdb to the early 2020s). With regard to the full study: Samples from collaborators originated in the United States, Italy and Spain and spanned both the acute and convalescent phases of COVID-19. The material from the prospective study consisted of cDNA or gDNA derived from T cells, B-cell-depleted T cells, or PBMCs. Deeply sampled blood TCRbeta repertoires from subjects exposed to, actively infected with, or recovered from COVID-19 were included in the dataset. A freely available public database, intended as a resource for researchers studying the immune response to SARS-CoV-2, is where the repertoires were released. The samples were drawn from the first 160 participants of the ongoing ImmuneRACE study and from 950 to 1,500 subjects provided by 6 global collaborators. The sample metadata nearly always contained a de-identified subject ID, COVID-19 status, age in years and sex. Where available, HLA class I and class II types were taken from metadata supplied by the sample provider and were not determined by assay-based typing. Summary of the overall study and its limitations: How much clinical and demographic metadata was included differed by source and by participant, and the metadata was provided uncurated.

CDR3 length: 13 amino acids, cysteine to phenylalanine. Of the read, only the CDR3 DNA is kept; its 39 bases are in frame from base 1. Cut back by 6 bases and 5 bases, the V and J ends lie 11 bases apart. The germline V gene supplies CDR1 SGHAT and CDR2 FQNNGV. One collaborating source in Seattle enrolled patients during active infection and followed them longitudinally through the course of disease. Each collaborating institution followed its own protocols to collect whole blood in K2EDTA tubes. Collaborator samples were shipped for TCRbeta analysis as frozen whole blood, isolated PBMCs, or DNA extracted from either sample type. Of note for this clone: What this receptor recognizes is not known. Base qualities were left out, and no much larger clone turns up one base away.

The immunoSEQ Assay, a bias-controlled multiplex PCR, was used to amplify TCRbeta CDR3 regions from genomic DNA. The authors processed their data as follows. The number of nucleated cells in each sample was estimated by amplification of reference gene primers within the assay. Sequence reads were collapsed and filtered to measure the absolute abundance of every unique TCRbeta CDR3 rearrangement. For each sample, productive Simpson clonality was calculated as the square root of Simpson's diversity index across productive rearrangements. In TCRdb, the immuneACCESS table is reduced to in-frame sequences with V and J assigned. These tables do not hold every clone; where another copy was compared, an unresolved V gene accounts for under half, and the others remain unexplained. The V and J calls and the clone size are those of that table, but D and trimming were determined from the DNA. Across this sample there are 300,000 to 350,000 clones, with 80% to 95% seen only once. Together, the top ten hold 6.5% to 8% of the sample.

The sample taken for sequencing was peripheral blood. In this chain, TRBV11-2 is recombined with TRBJ2-1; the D gene is unclear. The TCR sequence derives from a woman aged 25-40 years with COVID-19, enrolled during active disease. CDR3 sequence: CASRGRVNNEQFF. The DNA sequence follows: TGTGCCAGCAGGGGTCGGGTAAACAATGAGCAGTTCTTC.